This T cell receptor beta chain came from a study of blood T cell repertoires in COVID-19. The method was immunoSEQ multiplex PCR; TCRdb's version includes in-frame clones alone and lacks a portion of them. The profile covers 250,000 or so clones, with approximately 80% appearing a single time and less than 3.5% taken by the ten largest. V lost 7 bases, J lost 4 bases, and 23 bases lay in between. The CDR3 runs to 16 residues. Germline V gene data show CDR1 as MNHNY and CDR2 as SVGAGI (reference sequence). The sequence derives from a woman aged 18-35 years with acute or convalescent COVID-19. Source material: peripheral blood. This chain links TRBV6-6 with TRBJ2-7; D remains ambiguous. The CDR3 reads CASTDVQSRARYEQYF. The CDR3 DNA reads TGTGCCAGCACTGACGTTCAGAGCCGAGCGAGATACGAGCAGTACTTC.